This T cell receptor beta chain emerged from a study of tumor-infiltrating lymphocytes in glioblastoma multiforme. Study-level findings and limits: RNA-based TCR sequencing may distort clone frequencies, since cells carry unequal TCR transcript numbers.

TCR beta libraries were built from RNA through three nested multiplex PCR rounds using modified ARM-PCR. Each CDR3 protein is one row after TCRdb ran MiXCR on the multiplex PCR reads. The sample carries 25,000 to 40,000 distinct CDR3 sequences, roughly three fifths recorded once. For this clonotype: The antigen remains unidentified. A read error is likely, as this CDR3 ends without the conserved phenylalanine or tryptophan.

This CDR3 has 14 residues. Germline V gene sequence: CDR1 MNHEY, CDR2 SVGAGI. V was shortened by 6 bases and J by 1 base, with 12 bases between the two germline ends. The V and J genes are TRBV6-5 and TRBJ1-1, with D uncertain. The specimen sequenced was brain tumor tissue. The source of this sequence is a male donor with glioblastoma. CDR3 bases: TGTGCCAGCAGCAACAGCCTTGCGAACACTGAAGCTTTCCTG. It encodes CASSNSLANTEAFL.